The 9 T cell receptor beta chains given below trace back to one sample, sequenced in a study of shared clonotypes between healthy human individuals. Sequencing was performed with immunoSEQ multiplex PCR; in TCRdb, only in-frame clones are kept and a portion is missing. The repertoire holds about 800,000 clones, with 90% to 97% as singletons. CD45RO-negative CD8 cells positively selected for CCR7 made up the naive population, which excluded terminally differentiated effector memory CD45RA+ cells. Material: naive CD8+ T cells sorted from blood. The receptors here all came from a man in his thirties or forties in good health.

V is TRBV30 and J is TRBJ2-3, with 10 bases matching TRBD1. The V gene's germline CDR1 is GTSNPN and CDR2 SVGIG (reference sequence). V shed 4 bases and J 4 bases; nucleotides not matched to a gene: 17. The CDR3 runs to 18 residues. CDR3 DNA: TGTGCCTGGATTCGACCTTCCCCCGGGACAGGGGTTTCAGATACGCAGTATTTT. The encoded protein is CAWIRPSPGTGVSDTQYF.

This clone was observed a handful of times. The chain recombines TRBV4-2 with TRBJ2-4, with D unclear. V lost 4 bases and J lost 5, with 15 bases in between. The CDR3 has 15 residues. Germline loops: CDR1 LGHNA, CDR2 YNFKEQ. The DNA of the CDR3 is TGTGCCAGCAGCCGAGACAACGCAGATCAAAACATTCAGTACTTC. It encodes CASSRDNADQNIQYF.

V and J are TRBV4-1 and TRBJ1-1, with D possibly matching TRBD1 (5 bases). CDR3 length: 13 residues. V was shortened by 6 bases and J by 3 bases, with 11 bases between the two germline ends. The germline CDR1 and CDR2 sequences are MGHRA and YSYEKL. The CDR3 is CASSMQGDTEAFF. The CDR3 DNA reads TGCGCCAGCAGTATGCAGGGTGACACTGAAGCTTTCTTT.

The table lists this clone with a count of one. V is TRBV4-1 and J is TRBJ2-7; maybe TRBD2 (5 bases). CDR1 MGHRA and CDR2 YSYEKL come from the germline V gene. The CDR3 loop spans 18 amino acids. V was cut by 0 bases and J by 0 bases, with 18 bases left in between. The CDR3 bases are TGCGCCAGCAGCCAAGAGGGAGCGGCGCCCCCGGGCTCCTACGAGCAGTACTTC. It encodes CASSQEGAAPPGSYEQYF.

CDR3 nucleotides: TGTGCCAGCAGGTACCGACTAGCGGAGGGGCAAGAGACCCAGTACTTC. This sequence encodes CASRYRLAEGQETQYF. The V call is TRBV7-9, the J call TRBJ2-5, with 9 bases matching TRBD2. The CDR3 runs to 16 residues. Germline V gene lookup returns CDR1 SEHNR and CDR2 FQNEAQ (reference sequence). V trimming: 6 bases; J trimming: 2 bases; junction bases outside the gene matches: 10.

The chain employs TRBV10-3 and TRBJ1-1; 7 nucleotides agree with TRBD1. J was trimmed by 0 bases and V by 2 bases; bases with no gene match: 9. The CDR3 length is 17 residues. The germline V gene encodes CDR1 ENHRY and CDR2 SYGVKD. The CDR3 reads CAISENPGQLMNTEAFF. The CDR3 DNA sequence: TGTGCCATCAGTGAGAATCCGGGACAGCTTATGAACACTGAAGCTTTCTTT.

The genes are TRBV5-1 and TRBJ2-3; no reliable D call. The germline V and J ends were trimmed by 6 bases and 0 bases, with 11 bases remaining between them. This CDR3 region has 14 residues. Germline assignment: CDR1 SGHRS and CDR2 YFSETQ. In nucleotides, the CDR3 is TGCGCCAGCAAATGGCGCGTTAGCACAGATACGCAGTATTTT. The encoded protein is CASKWRVSTDTQYF.

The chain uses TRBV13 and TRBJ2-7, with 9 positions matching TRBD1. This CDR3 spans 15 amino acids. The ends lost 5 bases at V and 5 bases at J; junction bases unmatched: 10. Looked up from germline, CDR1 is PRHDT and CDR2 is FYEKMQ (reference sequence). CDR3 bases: TGTGCCAGCAGCCCCACCGGGACAGGGAATCACGAGCAGTACTTC. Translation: CASSPTGTGNHEQYF.

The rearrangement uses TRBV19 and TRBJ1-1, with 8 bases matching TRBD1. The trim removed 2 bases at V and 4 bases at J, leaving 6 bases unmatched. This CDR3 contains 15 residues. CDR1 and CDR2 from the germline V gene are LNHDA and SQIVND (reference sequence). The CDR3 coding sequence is TGTGCCAGTAGTATAAGCGCAGGGGGCACCACTGAAGCTTTCTTT. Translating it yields CASSISAGGTTEAFF.